A selection of T cell receptor beta chains follows, all from one sample in a study of blood T cell repertoires in COVID-19. Clones were read by immunoSEQ multiplex PCR, and TCRdb kept only the in-frame ones, dropping some. The sample shows about 120,000 clones, approximately 90% of them seen only once. The source material was peripheral blood. These receptors all stem from a woman aged 50 to 60 with acute or convalescent COVID-19. CDR3s leave out the opening cysteine and the closing phenylalanine or tryptophan.

TRBV20-1	TRBJ2-7	9	SASPGYEQY
TRBV4-3	TRBJ2-1	15	ASSQDSGGSSRNEQF
TRBV7-2	TRBJ1-2	14	ASSLGQTARSFGYT
TRBV30	TRBJ2-5	15	AWSEVWRGGIGETQY
TRBV5-6	TRBJ1-2	12	ASSGAGGIYGYT
TRBV4-1	TRBJ1-6	16	ASSPDGQGSSYNSPLH
TRBV2	TRBJ2-3	12	ASKASGSTDTQY
TRBV19	TRBJ2-7	10	ASTSGGHEQY
TRBV18	TRBJ1-6	11	ASSPTGNSPLH
TRBV5-1	TRBJ1-5	12	ASSLGAGNQPQH
TRBV29-1	TRBJ2-5	11	SVAGHSQETQY
TRBV27	TRBJ2-1	14	ASSSTSSGFYNEQF
TRBV6-5	TRBJ1-6	13	ASSYSGTVGSPLH
TRBV6-1	TRBJ1-2	11	ASSESVNYGYT
TRBV6-5	TRBJ2-7	13	ASSYSSAQNYEQY
TRBV30	TRBJ1-6	13	AWSVLRGSASPLH
TRBV2	TRBJ1-1	12	ASRGHRGDTEAF
TRBV7-2	TRBJ1-1	14	ASSSGTGRIDTEAF
TRBV18	TRBJ2-5	11	ASSPGLQETQY
TRBV19	TRBJ2-3	14	ASSIDYGSLTDTQY
TRBV4-1	TRBJ2-5	13	ASSSSGGAWETQY
TRBV6-1	TRBJ1-5	14	ASSEVLTVGNQPQH
TRBV19	TRBJ1-5	12	ASGIWGVNQPQH
TRBV19	TRBJ1-1	12	ASSIVRLNTEAF
TRBV11-3	TRBJ2-1	13	ASSLKRGSYNEQF
TRBV13	TRBJ1-3	13	ASSITGYSGNTIY
TRBV5-1	TRBJ2-7	12	ASSLEGTTYEQY
TRBV12-1	TRBJ1-4	11	ASSGGLNEKLF
TRBV7-2	TRBJ2-1	13	ASSSGLAGGRGEF
TRBV6-1	TRBJ1-3	11	ASSEDNGNTIY
TRBV6-5	TRBJ1-2	11	ASSYLAGHGYT
TRBV13	TRBJ1-1	12	ASSPGVRDTEAF
TRBV24-1	TRBJ2-3	13	ATSESRGGTDTQY
TRBV10-3	TRBJ1-2	11	AISVSENYGYT
TRBV19	TRBJ1-4	13	ASSGDRGLNEKLF
TRBV6-2/TRBV6-3	TRBJ2-5	10	ASSLLGETQY
TRBV7-8	TRBJ2-2	14	ASSSLAGGLVGELF
TRBV29-1	TRBJ1-1	10	SVGQGGTEAF
TRBV9	TRBJ2-7	12	ASSEPGQTYEQY
TRBV3-1/TRBV3-2	TRBJ2-5	12	ASSQGGRGETQY
TRBV11-2	TRBJ1-4	13	ASSLGGGSGEKLF
TRBV6-5	TRBJ2-3	12	ASRGRGLTDTQY
TRBV28	TRBJ1-6	11	ASSPPVGSPLH
TRBV21-1	TRBJ1-1	11	ASSASENTEAF
TRBV7-8	TRBJ1-4	16	ASSLAFYGTDYNEKLF
TRBV6-2/TRBV6-3	TRBJ1-1	12	ASSFRTGGIKAF
TRBV19	TRBJ2-3	15	ASRGGAQTLYTDTQY
TRBV4-3	TRBJ2-3	15	ASSQQTSGSSPDTQY
TRBV24-1	TRBJ1-2	13	ATSDSGTPLDGYT
TRBV11-2	TRBJ2-2	16	ASSLLQVAGGLTGELF
TRBV25-1	TRBJ1-1	13	ASSETGRGDTEAF